A selection of T cell receptor beta chains follows, all from one sample in a study of siplizumab effects on memory and regulatory T cells. Clones were sequenced by immunoSEQ multiplex PCR, and TCRdb holds only the in-frame ones, with some missing. The repertoire includes about 100,000 clones, less than 95% of them detected once, and roughly 1.3% sits in the top ten. Sequenced sample: non-Treg CD4+ T cells sorted from blood. The receptors were sampled from a human donor in good health. CDR3s include the opening cysteine and the closing phenylalanine or tryptophan. Each record gives: clone size, D gene, J gene, V gene, CDR3 protein, CDR3 DNA. D genes are given only for firm matches. Size values are once, few and many counts, or a class for expanded clones, and some rows have none.

>few|-|TRBJ2-7|TRBV7-9
CASSLFIDEQYF
TGTGCCAGCAGCTTATTTATCGACGAGCAGTACTTC
>-|TRBD1|TRBJ2-5|TRBV19
CASSIGTAGETQYF
TGTGCCAGTAGTATTGGGACAGCAGGAGAGACCCAGTACTTC
>-|-|TRBJ2-6|TRBV6-4
CASRTQAGANVLTF
TGTGCCAGCAGAACGCAGGCTGGGGCCAACGTCCTGACTTTC
>-|-|TRBJ2-5|TRBV5-1
CASSSGQETQYF
TGCGCCAGCAGCTCCGGGCAAGAGACCCAGTACTTC
>once|TRBD1|TRBJ1-2|TRBV6-5
CASSYGPGGSFSF
TGTGCCAGCAGTTATGGGCCAGGGGGCAGCTTCTCCTTC
>once|-|TRBJ1-1|TRBV28
CASSGNTEAFF
TGTGCCAGCAGTGGTAACACTGAAGCTTTCTTT
>-|TRBD1|TRBJ1-5|TRBV10-2
CASRPGTGYNQPQHF
TGCGCCAGCAGACCCGGGACAGGCTACAATCAGCCCCAGCATTTT
>-|TRBD2|TRBJ2-1|TRBV29-1
CSAGLAGVLHNEQFF
TGCAGCGCGGGACTAGCGGGAGTTCTCCACAATGAGCAGTTCTTC
>-|TRBD1|TRBJ1-5|TRBV7-9
CASSDRATRPQHF
TGTGCCAGCAGCGACAGGGCCACCAGGCCCCAGCATTTT
>-|TRBD1|TRBJ1-4|TRBV28
CASSLGGTGVNEKLFF
TGTGCCAGCAGTTTAGGCGGGACAGGGGTTAATGAAAAACTGTTTTTT
>-|-|TRBJ2-7|TRBV7-3
CASSLVGGEEQYF
TGTGCCAGCAGCCTCGTGGGGGGTGAAGAGCAGTACTTC
>-|-|TRBJ2-2|TRBV6-1
CASSVFSTGELFF
TGTGCCAGCAGTGTGTTCTCCACCGGGGAGCTGTTTTTT
>-|-|TRBJ1-1|TRBV5-8
CASSRGTSNTEAFF
TGTGCCAGCAGCCGCGGGACATCTAACACTGAAGCTTTCTTT
>-|-|TRBJ2-2|TRBV7-7
CASSLELTGELFF
TGTGCTAGCAGCTTAGAGCTCACCGGGGAGCTGTTTTTT
>-|-|TRBJ1-3|TRBV7-6
CASSPDSYSGNTIYF
TGTGCCAGCAGCCCAGACAGTTACTCTGGAAACACCATATATTTT
>-|-|TRBJ1-2|TRBV5-1
CASSLEGSQDYGYTF
TGCGCCAGCAGCTTGGAAGGGTCACAGGACTATGGCTACACCTTC
>-|-|TRBJ2-5|TRBV19
CASSRTSTQETQYF
TGTGCCAGTAGTAGAACTAGCACCCAAGAGACCCAGTACTTC
>-|TRBD1|TRBJ2-7|TRBV19
CASSIKRDRPYEQYF
TGTGCCAGTAGTATTAAACGGGACAGACCCTACGAGCAGTACTTC
>many|TRBD2|TRBJ2-7|TRBV2
CASSLAGYEQYF
TGTGCCAGCAGCCTAGCGGGGTACGAGCAGTACTTC
>once|-|TRBJ2-3|TRBV5-4
CASTPQGHSDTQYF
TGTGCCAGCACCCCACAGGGACATTCAGATACGCAGTATTTT
>-|-|TRBJ1-4|TRBV28
CASMYPGGEKLFF
TGTGCCAGCATGTATCCCGGTGGGGAAAAACTGTTTTTT
>-|TRBD2|TRBJ2-1|TRBV7-2
CASSFHGLANEQFF
TGTGCCAGCAGCTTTCACGGACTAGCCAATGAGCAGTTCTTC
>once|TRBD2|TRBJ2-7|TRBV6-6
CASSLSSGRPHEQYF
TGTGCCAGCAGCCTTTCTAGCGGGAGGCCCCACGAGCAGTACTTC
>-|TRBD1|TRBJ2-7|TRBV7-9
CASSLGQGALEQYF
TGTGCCAGCAGCTTAGGTCAGGGGGCGCTTGAGCAGTACTTC
>once|-|TRBJ2-7|TRBV5-1
CASTPQTASYEQYF
TGCGCCAGCACCCCGCAGACTGCATCCTACGAGCAGTACTTC
>-|-|TRBJ2-1|TRBV6-5
CASGRDHNEQFF
TGTGCCAGCGGTCGGGACCACAATGAGCAGTTCTTC
>-|-|TRBJ2-3|TRBV6-5
CASSYWGGGNRDTQYF
TGTGCCAGCAGTTACTGGGGAGGGGGTAATAGAGATACGCAGTATTTT
>-|-|TRBJ2-7|TRBV29-1
CSVEGGAREAYEQYF
TGCAGCGTTGAAGGGGGGGCCAGGGAGGCCTACGAGCAGTACTTC
>-|TRBD2|TRBJ2-1|TRBV7-2
CASSLVREGEQFF
TGTGCCAGCAGCTTAGTGAGGGAGGGTGAGCAGTTCTTC
>-|-|TRBJ1-1|TRBV18
CASSPQQGVTEAFF
TGTGCCAGCTCACCTCAGCAGGGCGTCACTGAAGCTTTCTTT
>-|-|TRBJ2-1|TRBV4-2
CASSQDPSSYNEQFF
TGTGCCAGCAGCCAAGATCCAAGCTCCTACAATGAGCAGTTCTTC
>-|TRBD2|TRBJ2-7|TRBV5-1
CASSYLSGTDYEQYF
TGCGCCAGCAGCTATCTTAGCGGGACCGACTACGAGCAGTACTTC
>-|-|TRBJ1-1|TRBV21-1
CASSKAARENTEAFF
TGTGCCAGCAGCAAAGCGGCCAGAGAGAACACTGAAGCTTTCTTT
>-|-|TRBJ1-5|TRBV5-6
CASSQIDRDSNQPQHF
TGTGCCAGCAGCCAAATCGACAGAGATAGCAATCAGCCCCAGCATTTT
>-|TRBD1|TRBJ2-2|TRBV27
CASSPGTGVPSNTGELFF
TGTGCCAGCAGTCCGGGGACAGGGGTCCCTTCGAACACCGGGGAGCTGTTTTTT